This TCR beta chain was sequenced for a study of cytomegalovirus exposure and HLA in healthy donors. The germline V gene has CDR1 MNHEY and CDR2 SVGAGI. The V end was cut by 0 bases, the J end by 6 bases, with 14 bases between. This CDR3 has 16 amino acids. PCR used 60 Vbeta primers and 13 Jbeta primers. Sequencing used immunoSEQ multiplex PCR; TCRdb keeps in-frame clones, though not all of them. The table records around 100,000 clones, around two thirds of them present only once. On this clone: Its antigen is unidentified.

Study-wide results and caveats: Listed as cytomegalovirus-associated were 164 TCR beta chains. A later analysis by the authors found several of the most significant clusters apparently linked to common viral pathogens.

The gene calls are TRBV6-5 and TRBJ2-2; the D gene is possibly TRBD1 (6 bases). Sequences were obtained from PBMCs. This sequence originates from a woman aged 45-65 years in good health and CMV-seronegative. CDR3 in DNA: TGTGCCAGCAGTTACTCGAAAGGGTGGGGGCCCGGGGAGCTGTTTTTT. Protein product: CASSYSKGWGPGELFF.